This TCR beta chain was found in a study of blood T cell repertoires in COVID-19. Study-wide context: Some COVID-19 samples were acute and others convalescent; all came from the United States, Italy and Spain.

In the original analysis: Reference gene primer amplification gave estimated nucleated cell counts. The assay was immunoSEQ multiplex PCR, and TCRdb's table has in-frame clones only and misses some. V and J calls and clone size are copied from that table; D and trimming were computed from the DNA. Of 300,000 to 400,000 clones in the sample, approximately 90% are singletons; the top ten hold approximately 1.2%. This study enrolled people aged roughly 18 to 90 from about 24 US geographic areas. The CDR3 consists of 15 residues. The germline V gene encodes CDR1 SGDLS and CDR2 YYNGEE. V was pared by 0 bases and J by 0 bases, with 8 bases between.

This chain uses TRBV9 with TRBJ2-3, with D uncertain. The sequencing sample was made of PBMCs or T cells enriched from blood (not recorded which). The source of this sequence is a woman younger than 30 who had recovered from COVID-19. CDR3 DNA sequence: TGTGCCAGCAGCGTAGTAGCAGTTAGCACAGATACGCAGTATTTT. This encodes CASSVVAVSTDTQYF.